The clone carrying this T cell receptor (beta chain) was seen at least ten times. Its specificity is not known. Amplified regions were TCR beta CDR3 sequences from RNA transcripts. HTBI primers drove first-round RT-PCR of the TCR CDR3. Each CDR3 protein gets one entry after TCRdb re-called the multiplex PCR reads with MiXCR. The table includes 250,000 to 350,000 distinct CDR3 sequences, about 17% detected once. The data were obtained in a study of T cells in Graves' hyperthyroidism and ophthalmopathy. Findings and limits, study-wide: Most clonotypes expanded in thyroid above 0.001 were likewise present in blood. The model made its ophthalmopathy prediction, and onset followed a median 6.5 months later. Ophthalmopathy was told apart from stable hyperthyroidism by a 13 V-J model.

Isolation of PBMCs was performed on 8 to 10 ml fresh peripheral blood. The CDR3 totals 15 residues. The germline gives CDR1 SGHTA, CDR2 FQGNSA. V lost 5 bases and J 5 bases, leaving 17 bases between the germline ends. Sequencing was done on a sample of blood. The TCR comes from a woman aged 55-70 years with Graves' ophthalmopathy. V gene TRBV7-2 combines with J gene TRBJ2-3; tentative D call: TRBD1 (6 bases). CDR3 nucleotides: TGTGCCAGCAGCGGTGTGGGGGCGCCAAAAGATACGCAGTATTTT. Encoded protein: CASSGVGAPKDTQYF.